This passage covers 4 T cell receptor beta chains from one sample sequenced in a study of control samples from healthy donors and cancer patients. The data were produced by immunoSEQ multiplex PCR, yet TCRdb's version contains in-frame clones alone and is incomplete. The data show 100,000 to 150,000 clones, 80% to 95% seen once. The sample taken for sequencing was blood. Source of these receptors: a man in his forties in good health.

The chain is built from TRBV28 and TRBJ2-7, with D tentatively TRBD1 or TRBD2 (5 bases each). CDR1 is MDHEN and CDR2 is SYDVKM in the germline V gene. With 9 bases removed from V and 7 bases from J, the gap between germline ends came to 19 bases. This CDR3 region has 13 residues. The CDR3 nucleotides are TGTGCCAGTAAGGGACCACCCGGTGGGGAGCAGTACTTC. Protein sequence: CASKGPPGGEQYF.

V is TRBV7-9 and J is TRBJ2-1; D is uncertain. Germline assignment: CDR1 SEHNR and CDR2 FQNEAQ (reference sequence). This CDR3 region has 14 residues. V lost 1 base and J lost 11, with 15 bases in between. The CDR3 sequence is CASSLGWPESQQFF. The CDR3 DNA reads as TGTGCCAGCAGCTTAGGGTGGCCGGAATCACAGCAGTTCTTC.

The V gene is TRBV9, the J gene TRBJ1-1; D unclear. The germline CDR1 and CDR2 sequences are SGDLS and YYNGEE. The length of the CDR3 is 14 residues. Trimming pared 3 bases from V and 0 bases from J, leaving 9 bases between. The CDR3 DNA sequence: TGTGCCAGCAGCGCCGGACTGATGAACACTGAAGCTTTCTTT. Its protein product is CASSAGLMNTEAFF.

The chain has TRBV28 and TRBJ1-2; D may be TRBD1 (5 bases). CDR1 and CDR2 (germline): MDHEN, SYDVKM. CDR3 length: 15 amino acids. The V end was cut by 7 bases, the J end by 3 bases, with 18 bases between. The CDR3, as DNA: TGTGCCAGCAAAATGGGCGCGGGGGGGGACTATGGCTACACCTTC. Protein sequence: CASKMGAGGDYGYTF.